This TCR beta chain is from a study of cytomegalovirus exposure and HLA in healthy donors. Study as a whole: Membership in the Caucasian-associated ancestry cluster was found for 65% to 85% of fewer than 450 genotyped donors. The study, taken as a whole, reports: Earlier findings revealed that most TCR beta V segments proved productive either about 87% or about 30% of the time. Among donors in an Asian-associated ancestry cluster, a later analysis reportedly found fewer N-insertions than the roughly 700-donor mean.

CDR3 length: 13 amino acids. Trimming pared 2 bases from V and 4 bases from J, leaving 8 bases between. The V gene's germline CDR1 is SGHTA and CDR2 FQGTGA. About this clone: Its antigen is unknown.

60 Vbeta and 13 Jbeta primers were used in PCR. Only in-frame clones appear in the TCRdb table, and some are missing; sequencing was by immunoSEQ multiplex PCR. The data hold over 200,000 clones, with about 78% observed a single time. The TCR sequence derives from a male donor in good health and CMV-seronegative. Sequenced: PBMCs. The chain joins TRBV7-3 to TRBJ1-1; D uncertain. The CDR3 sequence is CASSLSYTTEAFF. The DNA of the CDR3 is TGTGCCAGCAGCTTATCCTATACCACTGAAGCTTTCTTT.